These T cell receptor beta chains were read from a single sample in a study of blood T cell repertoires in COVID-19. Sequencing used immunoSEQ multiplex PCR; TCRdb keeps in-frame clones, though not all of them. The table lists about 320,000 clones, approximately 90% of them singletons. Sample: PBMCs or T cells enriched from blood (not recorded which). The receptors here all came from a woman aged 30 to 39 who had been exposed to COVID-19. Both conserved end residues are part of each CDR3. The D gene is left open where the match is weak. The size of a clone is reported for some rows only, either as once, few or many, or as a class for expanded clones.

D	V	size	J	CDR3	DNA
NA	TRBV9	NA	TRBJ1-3	CASSPRRGTGNTIYF	TGTGCCAGCAGCCCGCGAAGGGGAACAGGAAACACCATATATTTT
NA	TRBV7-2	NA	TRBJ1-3	CASSPSRVSGNTIYF	TGTGCCAGCAGCCCCAGCAGGGTCTCGGGAAACACCATATATTTT
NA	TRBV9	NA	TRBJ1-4	CASSVASSATNEKLFF	TGTGCCAGCAGCGTCGCCTCGAGTGCAACTAATGAAAAACTGTTTTTT
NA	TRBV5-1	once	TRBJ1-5	CASSLDGQGSGQPQHF	TGCGCCAGCAGCTTGGATGGGCAGGGTAGCGGTCAGCCCCAGCATTTT
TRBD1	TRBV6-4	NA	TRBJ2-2	CASTRTPGQGELFF	TGTGCCAGCACCCGAACCCCGGGACAGGGGGAGCTGTTTTTT
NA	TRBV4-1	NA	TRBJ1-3	CASSPGHKGTNTIYF	TGCGCCAGCAGCCCCGGACACAAAGGTACAAACACCATATATTTT
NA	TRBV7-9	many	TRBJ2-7	CASSQRVVNEQYF	TGTGCCAGCAGCCAGAGGGTGGTGAACGAGCAGTACTTC
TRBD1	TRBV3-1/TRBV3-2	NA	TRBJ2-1	CASSRSPGQGAYNEQFF	TGTGCCAGCAGCCGGTCCCCGGGACAGGGGGCCTACAATGAGCAGTTCTTC
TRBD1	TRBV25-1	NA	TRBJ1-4	CASSETGRGEKLFF	TGTGCCAGCAGTGAGACAGGGAGAGGTGAAAAACTGTTTTTT
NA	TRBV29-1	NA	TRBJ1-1	CSVPTVGRAFF	TGCAGCGTTCCTACAGTGGGGCGAGCTTTCTTT
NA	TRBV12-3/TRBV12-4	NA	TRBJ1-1	CASSFNKGTEAFF	TGTGCCAGCAGTTTCAACAAGGGGACTGAAGCTTTCTTT
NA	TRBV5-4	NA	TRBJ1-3	CASSLKGDSGNTIYF	TGTGCCAGCAGCTTGAAAGGGGACTCTGGAAACACCATATATTTT
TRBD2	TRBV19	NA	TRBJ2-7	CASSTGGVGPGLAGTYEQYF	TGTGCCAGTAGTACAGGGGGCGTTGGGCCGGGACTAGCGGGGACCTACGAGCAGTACTTC
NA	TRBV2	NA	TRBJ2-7	CASTPRWAAGEQYF	TGTGCCAGCACCCCCCGGTGGGCGGCAGGGGAGCAGTACTTC
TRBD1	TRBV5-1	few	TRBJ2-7	CASSSATGQHYEQYF	TGCGCCAGCAGCTCAGCGACGGGACAGCATTACGAGCAGTACTTC
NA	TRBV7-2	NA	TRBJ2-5	CASSIGHLQETQYF	TGTGCCAGCAGCATCGGACACCTACAAGAGACCCAGTACTTC
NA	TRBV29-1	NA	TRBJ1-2	CSVERGGGYTF	TGCAGCGTTGAACGGGGTGGCGGCTACACCTTC
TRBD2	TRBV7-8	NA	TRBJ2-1	CASSLVWAGGLYNEQFF	TGTGCCAGCAGCTTAGTATGGGCGGGGGGGCTTTACAATGAGCAGTTCTTC
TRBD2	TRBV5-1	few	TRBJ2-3	CASSLAAAGGPFTDTQYF	TGCGCCAGCAGCTTGGCCGCGGCGGGGGGGCCTTTCACAGATACGCAGTATTTT
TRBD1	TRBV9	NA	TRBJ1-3	CASRTGSSGNTIYF	TGTGCCTCACGGACAGGCAGCTCTGGAAACACCATATATTTT
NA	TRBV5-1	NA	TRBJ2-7	CASSLVAGSSYEQYF	TGCGCCAGCAGCTTGGTGGCGGGGAGCTCCTACGAGCAGTACTTC
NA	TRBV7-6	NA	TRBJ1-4	CASSPRPGDEKLFF	TGTGCCAGCAGCCCCCGTCCAGGGGATGAAAAACTGTTTTTT
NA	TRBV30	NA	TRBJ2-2	CAWRQGTGELFF	TGTGCCTGGAGGCAGGGAACCGGGGAGCTGTTTTTT
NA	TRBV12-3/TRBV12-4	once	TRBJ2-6	CASTRGANVLTF	TGTGCCAGCACGAGGGGGGCCAACGTCCTGACTTTC
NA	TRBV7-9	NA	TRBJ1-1	CASSLTDHMNTEAFF	TGTGCCAGCAGCTTAACAGACCACATGAACACTGAAGCTTTCTTT